A single sample gave rise to the 29 T cell receptor beta chains below, sequenced in a study of neoadjuvant anti-PD-1 for oral cavity cancer. Profiled with immunoSEQ multiplex PCR; TCRdb holds only in-frame clones, not every one. The table has tens of thousands of clones, 83% seen once. Sequences were derived from PBMCs, sampled before nivolumab (anti-PD-1) treatment. The receptors originated from a person aged 35-80 years with oral cavity squamous cell carcinoma.

This rearrangement joins TRBV6-1 to TRBJ1-6; TRBD1 is a possible D gene (6 bases). Between the trimmed V and J ends, which lost 1 base and 8 bases, there was a span of 15 bases. Germline V gene data show CDR1 as MNHNS and CDR2 as SASEGT. This CDR3 contains 16 residues. The chain's CDR3 is CASSEEAGAGHSPLHF. The CDR3 DNA reads as TGTGCCAGCAGTGAAGAGGCAGGGGCGGGGCATTCACCCCTCCACTTT.

V usage is TRBV6-1 and J usage is TRBJ2-1; D gene unclear. This CDR3 has 15 residues. V was cut by 7 bases and J by 0 bases, with 13 bases left in between. Germline V gives CDR1 MNHNS, CDR2 SASEGT. This CDR3 is CASKERGVSYNEQFF. The CDR3 nucleotides are TGTGCCAGCAAGGAGCGAGGAGTCTCCTACAATGAGCAGTTCTTC.

V is TRBV5-5 and J is TRBJ2-7, with 7 bases identical to TRBD2. The CDR3 is made up of 15 amino acids. Germline values: CDR1 SGHKS, CDR2 YYEKEE (reference sequence). V lost 3 bases, J lost 3 bases, and 9 bases stayed unmatched. CDR3 nucleotide sequence: TGTGCCAGCAGCTCCTCTAGCGGAGCAAACTACGAGCAGTACTTC. Protein: CASSSSSGANYEQYF.

The genes are TRBV9 and TRBJ2-7; unclear D gene. The ends were cut back, 3 bases at V and 2 bases at J, with 9 bases in the middle. CDR3 length equals 13 residues. Germline CDR1 reads SGDLS; CDR2 reads YYNGEE. CDR3 bases: TGTGCCAGCAGCGGCGGTCGGGCCTACGAGCAGTACTTC. It encodes CASSGGRAYEQYF.

The V and J genes are TRBV6-1 and TRBJ2-1; D might be TRBD1 (5 bases). The ends were cut back, 3 bases at V and 12 bases at J, with 15 bases in the middle. This CDR3 has 13 residues. CDR1 and CDR2 (germline): MNHNS, SASEGT. As DNA, the CDR3 is TGTGCCAGCAGTGACCCACAGGTCCAAGTGCAGTTCTTC. The encoded protein is CASSDPQVQVQFF.

The rearrangement links TRBV6-1 to TRBJ1-1, with D perhaps matching TRBD1 (5 bases). CDR3 length equals 14 residues. Germline lookup yields CDR1 MNHNS and CDR2 SASEGT. Trimming took off 8 bases at V and 2 bases at J, with 15 bases between the two ends. The CDR3 sequence: CASLERGVNTEAFF. DNA for the CDR3: TGTGCCAGCCTGGAGCGGGGCGTCAACACTGAAGCTTTCTTT.

This chain connects TRBV6-1 to TRBJ1-1; no firm D call. V gave up 6 bases and J gave up 2 bases, with 10 bases separating them. Germline V gene data show CDR1 as MNHNS and CDR2 as SASEGT. The CDR3 extends over 13 amino acids. CDR3 sequence: CASRTRGNTEAFF. In DNA form, the CDR3 reads TGTGCCAGCAGAACACGGGGAAACACTGAAGCTTTCTTT.

This chain joins TRBV9 and TRBJ2-1, with a possible D match to TRBD2 (7 bases). CDR1 and CDR2 (germline): SGDLS, YYNGEE. V gave up 4 bases and J gave up 5 bases, with 22 bases separating them. The CDR3 consists of 17 residues. The CDR3 here is CASSLSPVWGGHNEQFF. The CDR3 coding sequence is TGTGCCAGCAGCCTCTCCCCCGTCTGGGGGGGGCACAATGAGCAGTTCTTC.

This clone turned up a few times. The chain recombines TRBV6-6 with TRBJ1-1; the D gene is possibly TRBD1 (6 bases). The CDR3 runs 15 residues. The V end was cut by 2 bases, the J end by 4 bases, with 14 bases between. CDR1 and CDR2 from the germline V gene are MNHNY and SVGAGI (reference sequence). CDR3 sequence reads: CASSYPRGRGTEAFF. The CDR3 DNA reads TGTGCCAGCAGTTACCCTAGGGGCAGGGGCACTGAAGCTTTCTTT.

This clone is medium-sized in the sample. The chain links TRBV9 to TRBJ2-7; TRBD1 matches 9 bases. CDR1 is SGDLS, CDR2 YYNGEE, per germline. The CDR3 is made up of 15 amino acids. V gave up 4 bases and J gave up 2 bases; unmatched junction bases: 7. Here the CDR3 DNA reads TGTGCCAGCAGCCCTCCCGGGACAGGGACCTACGAGCAGTACTTC. This sequence encodes CASSPPGTGTYEQYF.

V gene TRBV7-6 combines with J gene TRBJ1-3; 9 positions match TRBD1. CDR1 SGHVS and CDR2 FNYEAQ come from the germline V gene. V lost 1 base to trimming and J lost 5 bases; unmatched junction nucleotides: 15. The CDR3 is made up of 19 amino acids. DNA for the CDR3: TGTGCCAGCAGCTTAGTGCCCCTGGGACAGGGCGGAGGTAGAAACACCATATATTTT. Translated: CASSLVPLGQGGGRNTIYF.

The CDR3 here is CASSYGGTGFDYGYTF. The CDR3 coding sequence is TGCGCCAGCAGCTACGGCGGGACAGGGTTCGACTATGGCTACACCTTC. The genes are TRBV5-1 and TRBJ1-2, with 9 nucleotides matching TRBD1. Per germline, CDR1 SGHRS and CDR2 YFSETQ. V dropped 3 bases and J dropped 3; count of bases not matched to a gene: 9. There are 16 residues in the CDR3.

The J gene is TRBJ1-5, the V gene TRBV5-5, with a tentative D call TRBD1 (5 bases). This CDR3 is 15 amino acids long. Trimming stripped 2 bases from V and 0 bases from J, with 9 bases between. Germline loops: CDR1 SGHKS, CDR2 YYEKEE (reference sequence). The CDR3 nucleotides are TGTGCCAGCAGCTTAGGGACTTATAGCAATCAGCCCCAGCATTTT. Translating gives CASSLGTYSNQPQHF. Together with reference TRBV5-5 and TRBJ1-5, the CDR3 gives the full variable domain: DAGVTQSPTHLIKTRGQQVTLRCSPISGHKSVSWYQQVLGQGPQFIFQYYEKEERGRGNFPDRFSARQFPNYSSELNVNALLLGDSALYLCASSLGTYSNQPQHFGDGTRLSIL.

V usage is TRBV19 and J usage is TRBJ2-3; possible D gene TRBD1, 5 bases. The V and J ends lost 7 bases and 0 bases respectively, with 14 bases between them. This CDR3 has 15 amino acids. Germline lookup yields CDR1 LNHDA and CDR2 SQIVND (reference sequence). The CDR3 sequence: CASMGRQRSTDTQYF. In DNA, the CDR3 is TGTGCCAGTATGGGAAGACAGAGGAGCACAGATACGCAGTATTTT.

This sequence joins TRBV11-3 and TRBJ2-7; D is undetermined. V dropped 1 base and J dropped 5 bases, with 12 bases sitting between them. In germline, CDR1 is SGHNT, CDR2 YENEEA. The CDR3 totals 14 residues. CDR3 sequence: CASSLAGGRNEQYF. The CDR3 region has the DNA TGTGCCAGCAGCTTAGCTGGTGGACGAAACGAGCAGTACTTC.

A word on this clone: In the same sample, other DNA sequences code for this CDR3. The chain employs TRBV15 and TRBJ1-5; no firm D call. CDR3 length equals 13 residues. CDR1 is LNHNV, CDR2 YYDKDF, per germline (reference sequence). Trimming took off 0 bases at V and 7 bases at J, with 7 bases between the two ends. Here the CDR3 reads CATSRDLGQPQHF. The CDR3 region has the DNA TGTGCCACCAGCAGAGATCTGGGGCAGCCCCAGCATTTT.

The rearrangement uses TRBV6-1 and TRBJ2-3, with 12 bases lining up with TRBD2. Looked up from germline, CDR1 is MNHNS and CDR2 is SASEGT. CDR3 length: 17 amino acids. Trimming took 4 bases from V and 0 from J; bases not matched to a gene: 5. This CDR3 reads CASSARLAGVSTDTQYF. CDR3 nucleotide sequence: TGTGCCAGCAGTGCACGACTAGCGGGGGTTAGCACAGATACGCAGTATTTT.

The chain carries TRBV7-2 and TRBJ2-7, with D tentatively TRBD1 or TRBD2 (5 bases each). In germline, CDR1 is SGHTA, CDR2 FQGNSA. The V end lost 6 bases, the J end lost 2 bases, and 17 bases lay between the germline ends. This CDR3 spans 15 amino acids. CDR3 sequence (DNA): TGTGCCAGCAGGGGGCTTGGGACCTCCCCCTACGAGCAGTACTTC. Amino acids: CASRGLGTSPYEQYF.

The chain carries TRBV5-1 and TRBJ2-5; 7 bases match TRBD1. The CDR3 runs to 15 residues. CDR1 and CDR2 (germline): SGHRS, YFSETQ. Germline trimming cut 0 bases from V and 2 bases from J; bases unmatched to any gene: 4. CDR3 coding DNA: TGCGCCAGCAGCTTGGCTTCGACAGGGCAAGAGACCCAGTACTTC. Translation gives CASSLASTGQETQYF. Full variable domain (outside the CDR3, taken from reference TRBV5-1 and TRBJ2-5): KAGVTQTPRYLIKTRGQQVTLSCSPISGHRSVSWYQQTPGQGLQFLFEYFSETQRNKGNFPGRFSGRQFSNSRSEMNVSTLELGDSALYLCASSLASTGQETQYFGPGTRLLVL.

This clone is a singleton in its sample. The rearrangement joins TRBV2 to TRBJ2-3, with D possibly matching TRBD2 (5 bases). The CDR3 is made up of 12 amino acids. The germline V and J ends were trimmed by 7 bases and 1 base, with 6 bases remaining between them. Looked up from germline, CDR1 is SNHLY and CDR2 is FYNNEI. The CDR3 sequence is CASMRGTDTQYF. Written as DNA, the CDR3 is TGTGCCAGCATGCGGGGCACAGATACGCAGTATTTT.

The chain employs TRBV7-2 and TRBJ1-2; tentative D call: TRBD1 (5 bases). Germline V gives CDR1 SGHTA, CDR2 FQGNSA. V was pared by 7 bases and J by 8 bases, with 23 bases between. This CDR3 has 15 amino acids. The CDR3 reads CASTISGGYMGGYTF. CDR3 bases: TGTGCCAGCACTATCAGTGGGGGGTATATGGGAGGCTACACCTTC.

DNA of the CDR3: TGCGCCAGCAGCGAGACAGGGAGGTCAGGGCAGTACTTC. This sequence encodes CASSETGRSGQYF. This sequence joins TRBV5-1 and TRBJ2-7, with D perhaps matching TRBD1 (7 bases). Trimming stripped 4 bases from V and 9 bases from J, with 17 bases between. Germline loops: CDR1 SGHRS, CDR2 YFSETQ. The CDR3 contains 13 residues.

The chain combines TRBV4-1 with TRBJ2-7; TRBD1 is a possible D gene (6 bases). In germline, CDR1 is MGHRA, CDR2 YSYEKL. Trimming removed 2 bases from V and 1 base from J, with 24 bases in between. The CDR3 extends over 19 amino acids. CDR3 nucleotide sequence: TGCGCCAGCAGCCAACAACGAAACCCCCAGGGGAAAGGTTCCTACGAGCAGTACTTC. The encoded protein is CASSQQRNPQGKGSYEQYF.

The CDR3 is CASSIGQASYEQYF. CDR3 coding DNA: TGTGCCAGTAGTATCGGACAGGCCAGCTACGAGCAGTACTTC. The chain combines TRBV19 with TRBJ2-7; 7 nucleotides line up with TRBD1. The CDR3 extends over 14 amino acids. J lost 3 bases, V lost 3 bases, and 5 bases had no gene match. In germline, CDR1 is LNHDA, CDR2 SQIVND (reference sequence).

This clone has a handful of counts. J is TRBJ2-1 and V is TRBV7-9, with 10 bases fitting TRBD2. Per germline, CDR1 SEHNR and CDR2 FQNEAQ (reference sequence). The CDR3 is made up of 19 amino acids. The trim removed 5 bases at V and 2 bases at J, leaving 15 bases unmatched. The CDR3 here is CASSRRRASGSATYNEQFF. CDR3 DNA: TGTGCCAGCAGCCGACGGAGGGCTAGCGGGAGTGCGACCTACAATGAGCAGTTCTTC.

The chain couples TRBV5-6 to TRBJ1-1; TRBD1 might be the D (5 bases). Germline-derived CDR1 and CDR2 are SGHDT and YYEEEE. The CDR3 contains 17 residues. V was trimmed by 4 bases and J by 2 bases, leaving 21 bases between them. The CDR3 DNA follows: TGTGCCAGCAGCGCCGACCTTACGACAGCCCTAAACACTGAAGCTTTCTTT. Translating it yields CASSADLTTALNTEAFF.

This chain connects TRBV2 to TRBJ1-1, with 10 nucleotides matching TRBD1. V lost 7 bases and J lost 4; bases outside the gene matches: 12. CDR1 and CDR2 from the germline V gene are SNHLY and FYNNEI. The CDR3 loop spans 16 amino acids. CDR3 nucleotides: TGTGCCAGCACCAAGACAGGGGGCGCTTCGCCCACTGAAGCTTTCTTT. Translation gives CASTKTGGASPTEAFF.

For the CDR3, the DNA is TGTGCCAGCAGCGGAGGACTAGCGGGAGATGAGCAGTTCTTC. Residues: CASSGGLAGDEQFF. This chain joins TRBV9 and TRBJ2-1, with 13 nucleotides matching TRBD2. Germline assignment: CDR1 SGDLS and CDR2 YYNGEE. This CDR3 spans 14 amino acids. The J segment lost 8 bases and the V segment lost 3 bases, leaving 2 bases of the junction unmatched.

The V and J genes are TRBV11-2 and TRBJ2-1, with D possibly being TRBD1 (7 bases). Trimming cost V 5 bases and J 7 bases, with 21 bases left between them. The CDR3 is 16 residues long. CDR1 and CDR2 (germline): SGHAT, FQNNGV. The DNA of the CDR3 is TGTGCCAGCAGCCCCCGGGGTAGCAGGGGGGTAAATGAGCAGTTCTTC. It yields the protein CASSPRGSRGVNEQFF. Variable domain in full (rest from reference TRBV11-2 and TRBJ2-1): EAGVAQSPRYKIIEKRQSVAFWCNPISGHATLYWYQQILGQGPKLLIQFQNNGVVDDSQLPKDRFSAERLKGVDSTLKIQPAKLEDSAVYLCASSPRGSRGVNEQFFGPGTRLTVL.